These T cell receptor beta chains were read from a single sample in a study of PD-L1 blockade in urothelial cancer. The assay was immunoSEQ multiplex PCR, and TCRdb's table has in-frame clones only and misses some. In the table there are roughly 120,000 clones, approximately 90% of which are singletons. Sequenced here: PBMCs, sampled around atezolizumab (anti-PD-L1) treatment. These receptors were obtained from a man in his 60s with urothelial cancer. The CDR3 runs from the conserved cysteine through the conserved F or W. Fields, in order: D gene, CDR3 length, J gene, V gene, clone size, CDR3 DNA, CDR3 protein. A D gene is named only where the DNA matches it firmly. Where a row states a size, it is once, few, many or the class of an expanded clone; other rows omit it.

d_call: .
cdr3_length: 13
j_call: TRBJ2-6
v_call: TRBV29-1
clone_size: .
cdr3_nt: TGCAGCGTTTTGTCTCCTGGGGCCAACGTCCTGACTTTC
cdr3_aa: CSVLSPGANVLTF

d_call: .
cdr3_length: 13
j_call: TRBJ1-5
v_call: TRBV6-1
clone_size: .
cdr3_nt: TGTGCCAGCAGTGGGGCCGCAAATCAGCCCCAGCATTTT
cdr3_aa: CASSGAANQPQHF

d_call: TRBD2
cdr3_length: 14
j_call: TRBJ2-1
v_call: TRBV28
clone_size: .
cdr3_nt: TGTGCCAGCAGTTCCGGGACTAGCAGCCCCCGGCAGTTCTTC
cdr3_aa: CASSSGTSSPRQFF

d_call: TRBD1
cdr3_length: 15
j_call: TRBJ2-5
v_call: TRBV18
clone_size: .
cdr3_nt: TGTGCCAGCTCATCAGGGACAGGGGGTCAAGAGACCCAGTACTTC
cdr3_aa: CASSSGTGGQETQYF

d_call: TRBD1
cdr3_length: 15
j_call: TRBJ2-5
v_call: TRBV18
clone_size: .
cdr3_nt: TGTGCCAGCTCACCAGCGACAGGGTTGGGGGAGACCCAGTACTTC
cdr3_aa: CASSPATGLGETQYF

d_call: TRBD1
cdr3_length: 16
j_call: TRBJ1-4
v_call: TRBV10-3
clone_size: once
cdr3_nt: TGTGCCATCAGTCCGGGGGACAGGGGGCGGAATGAAAAACTGTTTTTT
cdr3_aa: CAISPGDRGRNEKLFF

d_call: TRBD1
cdr3_length: 15
j_call: TRBJ1-1
v_call: TRBV9
clone_size: .
cdr3_nt: TGTGCCAGCAGCGGGCAACAGGGGGCGATGGCTGAAGCTTTCTTT
cdr3_aa: CASSGQQGAMAEAFF

d_call: .
cdr3_length: 14
j_call: TRBJ1-4
v_call: TRBV29-1
clone_size: .
cdr3_nt: TGCAGCGTTCGGAGGCGTTCAACTAATGAAAAACTGTTTTTT
cdr3_aa: CSVRRRSTNEKLFF

d_call: TRBD2
cdr3_length: 16
j_call: TRBJ2-1
v_call: TRBV29-1
clone_size: .
cdr3_nt: TGCAGCGCCGAAAATCCGGGCCTAGCGGGGTTGAATGAGCAGTTCTTC
cdr3_aa: CSAENPGLAGLNEQFF

d_call: TRBD1
cdr3_length: 13
j_call: TRBJ2-7
v_call: TRBV30
clone_size: .
cdr3_nt: TGTGCCTGTCCCGGGACAGGGGGCTACGAGCAGTACTTC
cdr3_aa: CACPGTGGYEQYF